This is a list of T cell receptor beta chains from one sample in a study of T-cell memory formation after mild COVID-19. MiXCR, applied by TCRdb to the 5' RACE reads, yields one record per CDR3 protein. This sample carries about 270,000 distinct CDR3 sequences, approximately 15% of them seen once, and the ten largest clones take around 21%. Sequenced: PBMCs or a T cell subset sorted from them (not recorded which). The receptors stem from a man younger than 35 who had mild COVID-19 (a few samples of this study predate the infection). Cell type and time point are not known. Both conserved end residues are part of each CDR3. A D gene is named only where the DNA matches it firmly. Clone size is not always given. Where it is, it says once, few, many or a class for expanded clones.

J gene: TRBJ2-6; clone size: NA; D gene: NA; V gene: TRBV12-3/TRBV12-4; CDR3 DNA: TGTGCCAGCATTAACACTGGGGCCAACGTCCTGACTTTC; CDR3 protein: CASINTGANVLTF
J gene: TRBJ1-5; clone size: NA; D gene: NA; V gene: TRBV24-1; CDR3 DNA: TGTGCCACCAGTGATGGACAGCCAGATCAGCCCCAGCATTTT; CDR3 protein: CATSDGQPDQPQHF
J gene: TRBJ2-3; clone size: NA; D gene: NA; V gene: TRBV6-5; CDR3 DNA: TGTGCCAGCAGCATTGGACTACACAAGACAGATACGCAGTATTTT; CDR3 protein: CASSIGLHKTDTQYF
J gene: TRBJ2-1; clone size: NA; D gene: TRBD1; V gene: TRBV12-3/TRBV12-4; CDR3 DNA: TGTGCCAGCACCCAGGGACAGGGGGTCAATGAGCAGTTCTTC; CDR3 protein: CASTQGQGVNEQFF
J gene: TRBJ1-5; clone size: few; D gene: TRBD1; V gene: TRBV6-2/TRBV6-3; CDR3 DNA: TGTGCCAGCAGGTTGCAGGGGGCAAGGCCCCAGCATTTT; CDR3 protein: CASRLQGARPQHF
J gene: TRBJ2-1; clone size: NA; D gene: NA; V gene: TRBV4-1; CDR3 DNA: TGCGCCAGCAGCCAAGATCATTGGATTACCAGCTCCTACAATGAGCAGTTCTTC; CDR3 protein: CASSQDHWITSSYNEQFF
J gene: TRBJ2-5; clone size: few; D gene: TRBD1; V gene: TRBV24-1; CDR3 DNA: TGTGCCACCAGTGATTTGAGGACAGGGGGCGCGGAGACCCAGTACTTC; CDR3 protein: CATSDLRTGGAETQYF
J gene: TRBJ1-1; clone size: few; D gene: NA; V gene: TRBV5-6; CDR3 DNA: TGTGCCAGCAGCCGCACCGGACGTAGGGCTTTCTTT; CDR3 protein: CASSRTGRRAFF
J gene: TRBJ1-1; clone size: few; D gene: TRBD1; V gene: TRBV4-1; CDR3 DNA: TGCGCCAGCAGCCAAGGACAGGGCCCAGCTTTCTTT; CDR3 protein: CASSQGQGPAFF
J gene: TRBJ2-5; clone size: few; D gene: NA; V gene: TRBV7-3; CDR3 DNA: TGTGCCAGCCCCCAAGGGCATTTACAAGAGACCCAGTACTTC; CDR3 protein: CASPQGHLQETQYF
J gene: TRBJ2-1; clone size: few; D gene: TRBD2; V gene: TRBV11-3; CDR3 DNA: TGTGCCAGCAGCGGGCTAGCGGGAGTGCAGGGGGAGCAGTTCTTC; CDR3 protein: CASSGLAGVQGEQFF
J gene: TRBJ1-4; clone size: few; D gene: NA; V gene: TRBV28; CDR3 DNA: TGTGCCAGCAGCTGGGGGGCAACCAATGAAAAACTGTTTTTT; CDR3 protein: CASSWGATNEKLFF
J gene: TRBJ2-3; clone size: many; D gene: NA; V gene: TRBV11-2; CDR3 DNA: TGTGCCAGCAGCTCCTTCCGGGACCCCCCGCCAGATACGCAGTATTTT; CDR3 protein: CASSSFRDPPPDTQYF
J gene: TRBJ2-3; clone size: many; D gene: TRBD1; V gene: TRBV5-1; CDR3 DNA: TGCGCCAGCAGCGTGACAGGGAACGGGGGCACAGATACGCAGTATTTT; CDR3 protein: CASSVTGNGGTDTQYF
J gene: TRBJ2-1; clone size: NA; D gene: TRBD1; V gene: TRBV7-9; CDR3 DNA: TGTGCCAGCAGCCCCCCGGGGACAGGGGTGGACAATGAGCAGTTCTTC; CDR3 protein: CASSPPGTGVDNEQFF
J gene: TRBJ2-3; clone size: NA; D gene: NA; V gene: TRBV6-2/TRBV6-3; CDR3 DNA: TGTGCCAGCAGAGTTCTTTCTAGCGTACATACGCAGTATTTT; CDR3 protein: CASRVLSSVHTQYF
J gene: TRBJ2-5; clone size: NA; D gene: TRBD2; V gene: TRBV5-1; CDR3 DNA: TGCGCCACCAGGGAGGGAGAGACCCAGTACTTC; CDR3 protein: CATREGETQYF
J gene: TRBJ2-3; clone size: NA; D gene: TRBD2; V gene: TRBV12-3/TRBV12-4; CDR3 DNA: TGTGCCAGCCGACTAGCGGGGGGAAGAACAGATACGCAGTATTTT; CDR3 protein: CASRLAGGRTDTQYF
J gene: TRBJ1-6; clone size: NA; D gene: TRBD1; V gene: TRBV12-3/TRBV12-4; CDR3 DNA: TGTGCCAGCAGTGCAAAGGGACAGGGGGCGTACAATTCACCCCTCCACTTT; CDR3 protein: CASSAKGQGAYNSPLHF
J gene: TRBJ1-6; clone size: NA; D gene: NA; V gene: TRBV27; CDR3 DNA: TGTGCCAGCAGTGTACACTACAATAATTCACCCCTCCACTTT; CDR3 protein: CASSVHYNNSPLHF
J gene: TRBJ2-1; clone size: few; D gene: NA; V gene: TRBV7-9; CDR3 DNA: TGTGCCAGCAGCTTAGGCGACAGTTCCTTGTTCTTC; CDR3 protein: CASSLGDSSLFF
J gene: TRBJ1-1; clone size: few; D gene: NA; V gene: TRBV6-2/TRBV6-3; CDR3 DNA: TGTGCCAGCAGCCCCGGGACGACAGTTGCTTTCTTT; CDR3 protein: CASSPGTTVAFF
J gene: TRBJ2-7; clone size: few; D gene: NA; V gene: TRBV12-3/TRBV12-4; CDR3 DNA: TGTGCCAGCGTGAGGACAGCCACCTACGAGCAGTACTTC; CDR3 protein: CASVRTATYEQYF
J gene: TRBJ2-5; clone size: NA; D gene: TRBD1; V gene: TRBV2; CDR3 DNA: TGTGCCAGCAGTGATATGTTGGGACAGGGACTTTCGACCCAGTACTTC; CDR3 protein: CASSDMLGQGLSTQYF
J gene: TRBJ1-2; clone size: few; D gene: NA; V gene: TRBV20-1; CDR3 DNA: TGCAGTGCTGCCATGTACTCCCAGGGGATCTCTGGCTACACCTTC; CDR3 protein: CSAAMYSQGISGYTF
J gene: TRBJ2-3; clone size: NA; D gene: TRBD1; V gene: TRBV24-1; CDR3 DNA: TGTGCCACCAGTAACGGACAGGGCACAGATACGCAGTATTTT; CDR3 protein: CATSNGQGTDTQYF
J gene: TRBJ1-1; clone size: few; D gene: TRBD1; V gene: TRBV6-1; CDR3 DNA: TGTGCCAGCAGCCGGGACAGGAGGGTTTTGAACACTGAAGCTTTCTTT; CDR3 protein: CASSRDRRVLNTEAFF
J gene: TRBJ1-1; clone size: NA; D gene: NA; V gene: TRBV12-3/TRBV12-4; CDR3 DNA: TGTGCCAGCAGTTTCGAGGCCTACACTGAAGCTTTCTTT; CDR3 protein: CASSFEAYTEAFF
J gene: TRBJ1-6; clone size: few; D gene: NA; V gene: TRBV5-1; CDR3 DNA: TGCGCCAGCAGAGAGGGGATCCTAAATTCACCCCTCCACTTT; CDR3 protein: CASREGILNSPLHF
J gene: TRBJ2-1; clone size: NA; D gene: TRBD1; V gene: TRBV18; CDR3 DNA: TGTGCCAGCTCAATGGACAGGGGAAACAATGAGCAGTTCTTC; CDR3 protein: CASSMDRGNNEQFF
J gene: TRBJ1-1; clone size: many; D gene: NA; V gene: TRBV5-1; CDR3 DNA: TGCGCCAGCAGTCCAGGACATGTTGAAGCTTTCTTT; CDR3 protein: CASSPGHVEAFF
J gene: TRBJ1-4; clone size: few; D gene: NA; V gene: TRBV12-3/TRBV12-4; CDR3 DNA: TGTGCCAGCAGTTTACAGGCGATTAATGAAAAACTGTTTTTT; CDR3 protein: CASSLQAINEKLFF
J gene: TRBJ1-2; clone size: NA; D gene: NA; V gene: TRBV5-1; CDR3 DNA: TGCGCCAGCAGCTTGGGCCCCGCAGGCGGCTACACCTTC; CDR3 protein: CASSLGPAGGYTF